This is a list of T cell receptor beta chains from one sample in a study of control samples from healthy donors and cancer patients. Measured with immunoSEQ multiplex PCR; TCRdb has only the in-frame clones, and not every one. This table holds about 16,000 clones, about 89% found once. The specimen was PBMCs. These TCRs come from a man aged 60 to 75 with head and neck cancer. Both conserved end residues are part of each CDR3. D genes are given only for firm matches. Size is stated for part of the rows, as once, few or many counts, or as a class when the clone is expanded.

.	TRBV2	TRBD2	TRBJ2-3	TGTGCCAGCAGTGGGGAGGGGCTGGGCACAGATACGCAGTATTTT	CASSGEGLGTDTQYF
.	TRBV11-2	.	TRBJ2-1	TGTGCCAGCAGCTTAGATCGAGGGGGGCAGACGTACTACAATGAGCAGTTCTTC	CASSLDRGGQTYYNEQFF
.	TRBV4-1	.	TRBJ1-1	TGCGCCAGCAGCCAAGAAAACACTGAAGCTTTCTTT	CASSQENTEAFF
once	TRBV12-3/TRBV12-4	.	TRBJ2-2	TGTGCCAGCGCGGGGAGGACCACCGGGGAGCTGTTTTTT	CASAGRTTGELFF
.	TRBV29-1	TRBD2	TRBJ2-5	TGCAGCGTTGACAGTCTAGCGGAACAAGAGACCCAGTACTTC	CSVDSLAEQETQYF
.	TRBV2	TRBD1	TRBJ2-3	TGTGCCAGCAGCAACACGGGACAGGGACTGTATACTGGTAATACGCAGTATTTT	CASSNTGQGLYTGNTQYF
few	TRBV2	.	TRBJ1-2	TGTGCCAGCAGTGAGGAGGGGAACTATGGCTACACCTTC	CASSEEGNYGYTF
once	TRBV27	.	TRBJ1-1	TGTGCCAGCAGTTTAGAGTTGAACACTGAAGCTTTCTTT	CASSLELNTEAFF
.	TRBV3-1/TRBV3-2	TRBD1	TRBJ2-4	TGTGCCAGCAGCCAATCTTTGGGACAGTTACTAGCCAAAAACATTCAGTACTTC	CASSQSLGQLLAKNIQYF
.	TRBV14	.	TRBJ2-5	TGTGCCAGCAGCCAAGTAATAAGTGGCCAAGAGACCCAGTACTTC	CASSQVISGQETQYF
.	TRBV7-2	TRBD2	TRBJ2-1	TGTGCCAGCAGCTCAGGTAGCGGGGCCTACAATGAGCAGTTCTTC	CASSSGSGAYNEQFF
once	TRBV11-2	.	TRBJ1-2	TGTGCCAGCAGCTTAAGGGGTCGGCAGGGCGATGGCTACACCTTC	CASSLRGRQGDGYTF
.	TRBV7-2	.	TRBJ2-2	TGTGCCAGCAGCCACCAACAAAACACCGGGGAGCTGTTTTTT	CASSHQQNTGELFF
.	TRBV5-6	.	TRBJ2-3	TGTGCCAGCAGCTTAGGGCAGTTCGAAGATACGCAGTATTTT	CASSLGQFEDTQYF
.	TRBV15	TRBD2	TRBJ2-2	TGTGCCACCAGCAGAGAAGCTAGCGGGGGGTCCACCGGGGAGCTGTTTTTT	CATSREASGGSTGELFF
.	TRBV25-1	TRBD1	TRBJ1-4	TGTGCCAGCAGTACCGCCGGGACAGGGAAAGAAAAACTGTTTTTT	CASSTAGTGKEKLFF
.	TRBV15	TRBD1	TRBJ1-4	TGTGCCACCAGCAGTGGGACAGCGGGGACGGAAAAACTGTTTTTT	CATSSGTAGTEKLFF
.	TRBV29-1	.	TRBJ2-7	TGCAGCGGCCTTGGGGGTGGTCCATCCTACGAGCAGTACTTC	CSGLGGGPSYEQYF
.	TRBV2	TRBD1	TRBJ1-1	TGTGCCAGGTTCGACAGGGTGAACACTGAAGCTTTCTTT	CARFDRVNTEAFF
.	TRBV19	TRBD1	TRBJ2-2	TGTGCCAGTAACACAAGAGGGACAGGGGGGACCGGGGAGCTGTTTTTT	CASNTRGTGGTGELFF
.	TRBV7-8	.	TRBJ2-2	TGTGCCAGCAGGCGCGGGACAGCCACTACCGGGGAGCTGTTTTTT	CASRRGTATTGELFF
.	TRBV6-6	.	TRBJ1-6	TGTGCCAGCAGTTCGGCAGGGAATTCACCCCTCCACTTT	CASSSAGNSPLHF
.	TRBV3-1/TRBV3-2	.	TRBJ1-2	TGTGCCAGCAGCCCCCATGGCCAAGGGGGGTATGGCTACACCTTC	CASSPHGQGGYGYTF
.	TRBV29-1	TRBD1	TRBJ1-3	TGCAGCGTTGAAGATGGGACAGGGATCCCCTCCATATATTTT	CSVEDGTGIPSIYF
.	TRBV5-1	.	TRBJ1-1	TGCGCCAGCAGGGGCACGACCCAGGGCACTGAAGCTTTCTTT	CASRGTTQGTEAFF
.	TRBV29-1	.	TRBJ2-2	TGCAGCGTTGAAGAGGCCGGGCTAACGAACACCGGGGAGCTGTTTTTT	CSVEEAGLTNTGELFF
.	TRBV20-1	TRBD2	TRBJ2-3	TGCAGTGCTAGTCCAGCGGGGGGGCGTGAAGATACGCAGTATTTT	CSASPAGGREDTQYF
once	TRBV2	TRBD1	TRBJ2-6	TGTGCCAGCAGTGAACTTGCGGGACAGGTCCGCTCTGGGGCCAACGTCCTGACTTTC	CASSELAGQVRSGANVLTF
.	TRBV5-1	TRBD2	TRBJ2-1	TGCGCCAGCAGCTTCAGCGGGGGATCCCACAATGAGCAGTTCTTC	CASSFSGGSHNEQFF
.	TRBV6-6	TRBD2	TRBJ2-1	TGTGCCAGCAGGGGCGGGGGGGCTGAAAATGAGCAGTTCTTC	CASRGGGAENEQFF
.	TRBV4-2	.	TRBJ2-7	TGTGCCAGCAGCCAAGATAACGAGCAGTACTTC	CASSQDNEQYF